These 16 T cell receptor beta chains came from one sample sequenced in a study of regulatory T cells in long-lasting Graves disease. This sample's time point: newly diagnosed GD, antithyroid drugs for less than 3 months. Isolated PBMC RNA provided the starting material for the TCR library. Building of the TCR beta libraries involved iRepertoire HTBI primers and Arm-PCR of CDR3 regions. TCRdb passed the multiplex PCR reads through MiXCR, listing each CDR3 protein once. There are about 370,000 distinct CDR3 sequences in the sample; about 16% occur only once, and 22% lies in the top ten. The sequences come from peripheral blood mononuclear cells (PBMCs), collected at new diagnosis, from a patient treated with antithyroid drugs. The receptors here all came from a female donor with Graves disease.

This clonotype has a count of ten or more. The V gene is TRBV27, the J gene TRBJ1-1, with 9 nucleotides matching TRBD1. The CDR3 covers 14 residues. The J segment lost 0 bases and the V segment lost 6 bases, leaving 2 bases of the junction unmatched. Germline CDR1 reads MNHEY; CDR2 reads SMNVEV (reference sequence). The CDR3 is CASRGTGLNTEAFF. The CDR3 nucleotides are TGTGCCAGCAGGGGGACAGGGCTGAACACTGAAGCTTTCTTT.

Regarding this clonotype: This could be a read error, since a much larger clone is one nucleotide away. This chain joins TRBV2 and TRBJ2-1; D unclear. The germline V gene has CDR1 SNHLY and CDR2 FYNNEI. The CDR3 is made up of 15 amino acids. V lost 3 bases and J 0 bases, leaving 9 bases between the germline ends. In DNA form, the CDR3 reads TGTGCCAGCAGTGAGGGCAGAATCTCCTACAATGAGCAGTTCTTC. Protein sequence: CASSEGRISYNEQFF.

This clonotype was picked up many times. The chain uses TRBV5-4 and TRBJ1-2; D perhaps matches TRBD1 (6 bases). Per the germline V gene, CDR1 is SGHNT and CDR2 is YYREEE (reference sequence). The V and J ends lost 6 bases and 13 bases respectively, with 13 bases between them. The length of the CDR3 is 10 residues. DNA for the CDR3: TGTGCCAGCAACATACAGGGTTGCACCTTC. Translating gives CASNIQGCTF.

This clonotype has at least ten counts. This chain links TRBV6-1 with TRBJ2-3; the D gene is possibly TRBD2 (6 bases). V lost 7 bases and J 1 base, leaving 12 bases between the germline ends. This CDR3 contains 14 residues. Germline CDR1 reads MNHNS; CDR2 reads SASEGT. The CDR3, as DNA: TGTGCCAGCAAACCCGGAGGGGGCACAGATACGCAGTATTTT. Protein: CASKPGGGTDTQYF.

This clonotype was seen repeatedly, ten times or more. The chain links TRBV12-3 or TRBV12-4 to TRBJ1-2, with a tentative D call TRBD1 (5 bases). The V gene lost 2 bases and the J gene lost 2 bases, with 9 bases spanning the gap. The CDR3 is 14 amino acids. As DNA, the CDR3 is TGTGCCAGCAGTTTAAGACAGACAAACTATGGCTACACCTTC. This gives the protein CASSLRQTNYGYTF.

The CDR3 bases are TGTGCCAGCAGATTAGACTGGGGGTCCGGGGAGCTGTTTTTT. It yields the protein CASRLDWGSGELFF. The rearrangement joins TRBV6-1 to TRBJ2-2; D possibly matches TRBD1 or TRBD2 (5 bases each). Per germline, CDR1 MNHNS and CDR2 SASEGT. Trimming took 6 bases from V and 6 from J, leaving 14 bases between them. CDR3 length: 14 amino acids.

This clonotype was found many times. The gene calls are TRBV5-1 and TRBJ2-7, with 7 nucleotides matching TRBD2. Germline loops: CDR1 SGHRS, CDR2 YFSETQ. The CDR3 spans 14 residues. V lost 1 base to trimming and J lost 3 bases; unmatched junction nucleotides: 4. For the CDR3, the DNA is TGCGCCAGCAGCTTGCCGGGAGGAGGCTACGAGCAGTACTTC. Its translation is CASSLPGGGYEQYF.

The chain couples TRBV7-9 to TRBJ1-3, with D possibly TRBD1 on 6 matching bases. CDR3 size: 14 residues. The V gene lost 3 bases and the J gene lost 6 bases, with 12 bases spanning the gap. Germline CDR1 and CDR2: SEHNR and FQNEAQ (reference sequence). The DNA of the CDR3 is TGTGCCAGCAGCTTTGCAGGGGTTGTAAACACCATATATTTT. Its translation is CASSFAGVVNTIYF.

This clonotype was seen at least ten times. J is TRBJ2-1 and V is TRBV7-9, with TRBD1 as a possible D gene (5 bases). V was shortened by 5 bases and J by 4 bases, with 18 bases between the two germline ends. Germline CDR1 is SEHNR and CDR2 is FQNEAQ (reference sequence). The CDR3 sequence is 16 residues long. CDR3 nucleotides: TGTGCCAGCAGCCAAAAGAATGGGAAGGGGTACAATGAGCAGTTCTTC. Translation gives CASSQKNGKGYNEQFF. Supplemented by reference TRBV7-9 and TRBJ2-1, the full variable domain reads DTGVSQNPRHKITKRGQNVTFRCDPISEHNRLYWYRQTLGQGPEFLTYFQNEAQLEKSRLLSDRFSAERPKGSFSTLEIQRTEQGDSAMYLCASSQKNGKGYNEQFFGPGTRLTVL.

Details on this clonotype: A read error may explain this, as a much larger clone is one base away. The chain couples TRBV5-1 to TRBJ2-6, with D perhaps TRBD1 (5 bases). Trimming shortened V by 0 bases and J by 3 bases, and 7 bases separated the two germline ends. In germline, CDR1 is SGHRS, CDR2 YFSETQ. This CDR3 region has 15 residues. The CDR3 spells CASSLVQGGANVLTF. The DNA for the CDR3 is TGCGCCAGCAGCTTGGTTCAGGGTGGGGCCAACGTCCTGACTTTC.

This clonotype was counted at least ten times. This chain links TRBV12-3 or TRBV12-4 with TRBJ1-2; 10 nucleotides line up with TRBD1. V was clipped by 6 bases and J by 5 bases; unmatched bases: 6. The CDR3 sequence is 14 residues long. The CDR3 is CASRGQGTIYGYTF. For the CDR3, the DNA is TGTGCCAGCAGGGGACAGGGGACCATTTATGGCTACACCTTC.

This clonotype occurred a few times. V is TRBV6-2 or TRBV6-3 and J is TRBJ1-2, with D unclear. Germline lookup yields CDR1 MNHEY and CDR2 SVGEGT. V was pared by 5 bases and J by 4 bases, with 17 bases between. This CDR3 has 15 amino acids. Here the CDR3 reads CASSEPPDGTYGYTF. Here the CDR3 DNA reads TGTGCCAGCAGTGAACCCCCGGACGGCACCTATGGCTACACCTTC.

The V call is TRBV4-1, the J call TRBJ2-5; D is uncertain. Germline CDR1 is MGHRA and CDR2 is YSYEKL. This CDR3 is 15 amino acids long. V lost 6 bases, J lost 2 bases, and 16 bases lay in between. This chain's CDR3 is CASSPTWADQETQYF. The CDR3 coding sequence is TGCGCCAGCAGTCCCACTTGGGCGGATCAAGAGACCCAGTACTTC.

This clonotype was picked up a small number of times. The chain uses TRBV7-9 and TRBJ2-1; maybe TRBD2 (5 bases). V was clipped by 4 bases and J by 6 bases, with 10 bases between them. The germline V gene encodes CDR1 SEHNR and CDR2 FQNEAQ (reference sequence). The CDR3 loop spans 13 amino acids. This chain's CDR3 is CASSYPAGNEQFF. The CDR3 nucleotides are TGTGCCAGCAGCTACCCGGCGGGCAATGAGCAGTTCTTC. The full variable domain, rest sourced from reference TRBV7-9 and TRBJ2-1, is DTGVSQNPRHKITKRGQNVTFRCDPISEHNRLYWYRQTLGQGPEFLTYFQNEAQLEKSRLLSDRFSAERPKGSFSTLEIQRTEQGDSAMYLCASSYPAGNEQFFGPGTRLTVL.

This clonotype appeared many times. The chain combines TRBV27 with TRBJ2-7, with a tentative D call TRBD2 (5 bases). The ends were cut back, 4 bases at V and 1 base at J, with 8 bases in the middle. Per germline, CDR1 MNHEY and CDR2 SMNVEV (reference sequence). This CDR3 spans 13 amino acids. The DNA for the CDR3 is TGTGCCAGCAGTTGGACGGGATCCTACGAGCAGTACTTC. Protein sequence: CASSWTGSYEQYF.

This clonotype was seen a few times. This chain links TRBV12-5 with TRBJ2-1; possible D gene TRBD1, 6 bases. CDR1 is LGHNT and CDR2 is FRNRAP in the germline V gene. Trimming cost V 0 bases and J 0 bases, with 15 bases left between them. The CDR3 spans 18 residues. The CDR3 loop is CASGLVRGTKYSYNEQFF. The DNA for the CDR3 is TGTGCTAGTGGTTTGGTACGTGGGACAAAATACTCCTACAATGAGCAGTTCTTC.